The 31 T cell receptor beta chains below all came from one sample that was sequenced in a study of STAT3 mutations in large granular lymphocyte leukemia. General study results and limits: Every T-cell large granular lymphocyte leukemia patient had at least one immunodominant TCR beta clonotype.

Which antigens these TCRs recognize remains unknown. Profiling relied on immunoSEQ multiplex PCR, and the TCRdb table lists in-frame clones only, not all of them. Among about 19,000 clones, approximately 92% were seen once, and the ten largest hold about 45%. The source material was peripheral blood mononuclear cells. The source of these receptors is a man aged 60 to 69 with T-cell large granular lymphocyte leukemia. Some clones in this sample may be carry-over from other donors' samples.

This chain links TRBV9 with TRBJ1-1, with unresolved D. The CDR3 covers 14 residues. Trimming took off 4 bases at V and 3 bases at J, with 13 bases between the two ends. Germline V gives CDR1 SGDLS, CDR2 YYNGEE. DNA for the CDR3: TGTGCCAGCAGCCTGGGGTCGGGCGACACTGAAGCTTTCTTT. The encoded protein is CASSLGSGDTEAFF.

CDR3 loop: CASSESSGNVGELFF. CDR3 bases: TGCGCCAGCAGTGAGTCTAGCGGGAACGTCGGGGAGCTGTTTTTT. The chain joins TRBV10-2 to TRBJ2-2; TRBD2 agrees at 8 bases. Germline-derived CDR1 and CDR2 are WSHSY and SAAADI. With 0 bases clipped from V and 7 bases from J, the junction kept 4 bases outside the gene matches. CDR3 size: 15 residues.

This clone was recorded only once. The chain recombines TRBV5-1 with TRBJ1-4; weak D call: TRBD1 (5 bases). The V gene lost 3 bases and the J gene lost 0 bases, with 24 bases spanning the gap. Germline lookup yields CDR1 SGHRS and CDR2 YFSETQ. This CDR3 contains 20 residues. The CDR3 loop is CASSSRLPGEHRTTNEKLFF. The CDR3 DNA is TGCGCCAGCAGCTCCCGTCTTCCGGGGGAGCATCGAACAACTAATGAAAAACTGTTTTTT.

J is TRBJ2-3 and V is TRBV18; D not certain. The CDR3 covers 11 residues. CDR1 KGHSH and CDR2 LQKENI come from the germline V gene. V shed 4 bases and J shed 1 base, with 0 bases lying between them. CDR3: CASSRTDTQYF. The CDR3 DNA sequence: TGTGCCAGCTCACGCACAGATACGCAGTATTTT.

The chain recombines TRBV27 with TRBJ2-3; 9 nucleotides align to TRBD2. V shed 2 bases, J shed 6 bases, and the junction held 3 bases outside the gene matches. The CDR3 loop spans 14 amino acids. Germline CDR1 is MNHEY and CDR2 is SMNVEV (reference sequence). The CDR3 region has the DNA TGTGCCAGCAGTTTAATCGCGGGAGGGGATACGCAGTATTTT. Amino acid sequence: CASSLIAGGDTQYF.

The CDR3 sequence is CASSENREAFF. As DNA, the CDR3 is TGTGCCAGCAGTGAAAACAGGGAAGCTTTCTTT. V is TRBV25-1 and J is TRBJ1-1; weak D call: TRBD1 (5 bases). The CDR3 contains 11 residues. Looked up from germline, CDR1 is MGHDK and CDR2 is SYGVNS. The V end lost 2 bases, the J end lost 8 bases, and 6 bases lay between the germline ends.

The chain uses TRBV27 and TRBJ2-3; 7 bases agree with TRBD2. Germline V lookup: CDR1 MNHEY, CDR2 SMNVEV (reference sequence). V lost 2 bases to trimming and J lost 0 bases; unmatched junction nucleotides: 5. This CDR3 contains 16 residues. The CDR3 loop reads CASSLGGGWSTDTQYF. For the CDR3, the DNA is TGTGCCAGCAGTTTAGGGGGGGGATGGAGCACAGATACGCAGTATTTT.

The CDR3 protein is CASNDRGTYSNQPQHF. The CDR3 nucleotides read TGTGCCAGTAACGACAGGGGAACCTATAGCAATCAGCCCCAGCATTTT. The chain is built from TRBV19 and TRBJ1-5, with 8 bases matching TRBD1. The V gene's germline CDR1 is LNHDA and CDR2 SQIVND (reference sequence). This CDR3 comprises 16 residues. The V and J ends lost 7 bases and 0 bases, in that order; junction bases with no gene match: 8.

The CDR3 DNA is TGCGCCAGCACGCCCGGGCAGGGGTATTATGGCTACACCTTC. Amino acids: CASTPGQGYYGYTF. The chain is built from TRBV4-3 and TRBJ1-2, with D perhaps matching TRBD1 (6 bases). V lost 7 bases to trimming and J lost 5 bases, with 17 bases between them. CDR1 and CDR2 (germline): LGHNA, YSLEER. The CDR3 is made up of 14 amino acids.

The chain has TRBV19 and TRBJ1-5; 9 bases map to TRBD1. The CDR3 is made up of 15 amino acids. The germline CDR1 and CDR2 sequences are LNHDA and SQIVND (reference sequence). V trimming: 7 bases; J trimming: 4 bases; junction bases outside the gene matches: 8. CDR3 nucleotides: TGTGCCAGTACCTTACAGGGGGCCTCTAATCAGCCCCAGCATTTT. It codes for CASTLQGASNQPQHF. The complete variable domain, with remaining parts taken from reference TRBV19 and TRBJ1-5, reads DGGITQSPKYLFRKEGQNVTLSCEQNLNHDAMYWYRQDPGQGLRLIYYSQIVNDFQKGDIAEGYSVSREKKESFPLTVTSAQKNPTAFYLCASTLQGASNQPQHFGDGTRLSIL.

The chain's CDR3 is CASSQVASDLYEQYF. In DNA, the CDR3 is TGCGCCAGCAGCCAAGTGGCTAGCGACCTCTACGAGCAGTACTTC. V and J are TRBV4-3 and TRBJ2-7, with D possibly matching TRBD2 (6 bases). The V end lost 1 base, the J end lost 3 bases, and 13 bases lay between the germline ends. CDR1 is LGHNA and CDR2 is YSLEER in the germline V gene. The CDR3 is 15 amino acids.

About this clone: In the same sample, other DNA sequences code for this CDR3. V gene TRBV5-1 combines with J gene TRBJ1-5, with D perhaps matching TRBD1 (5 bases). Germline assignment: CDR1 SGHRS and CDR2 YFSETQ. This CDR3 is built from 15 residues. With 4 bases removed from V and 2 bases from J, the gap between germline ends came to 13 bases. The CDR3, as DNA: TGCGCCAGCAGCCTAGGGGTATCGGGCAATCAGCCCCAGCATTTT. Amino acid sequence: CASSLGVSGNQPQHF.

The chain combines TRBV7-3 with TRBJ2-1, with 9 nucleotides matching TRBD1. The CDR3 totals 14 residues. The germline CDR1 and CDR2 sequences are SGHTA and FQGTGA. V lost 7 bases, J lost 7 bases, and 8 bases stayed unmatched. The DNA of the CDR3 is TGTGCCAGCACCTCCGGGACAGGGATAAATGAGCAGTTCTTC. It encodes CASTSGTGINEQFF. Variable domain in full (rest from reference TRBV7-3 and TRBJ2-1): GAGVSQTPSNKVTEKGKYVELRCDPISGHTALYWYRQSLGQGPEFLIYFQGTGAADDSGLPNDRFFAVRPEGSVSTLKIQRTERGDSAVYLCASTSGTGINEQFFGPGTRLTVL.

The gene calls are TRBV10-3 and TRBJ2-1; D gene unclear. The CDR3 covers 13 residues. Per germline, CDR1 ENHRY and CDR2 SYGVKD. With 2 bases removed from V and 7 bases from J, the gap between germline ends came to 9 bases. The CDR3 sequence is CAISEPDTNEQFF. The CDR3 DNA follows: TGTGCCATCAGTGAGCCCGACACAAATGAGCAGTTCTTC.

The V and J genes are TRBV5-1 and TRBJ2-7; perhaps TRBD1 as D (6 bases). The CDR3 covers 16 residues. Germline CDR1 and CDR2: SGHRS and YFSETQ. Trimming pared 2 bases from V and 4 bases from J, leaving 19 bases between. CDR3 residues: CASSFAPAGARYEQYF. DNA of the CDR3: TGCGCCAGCAGCTTTGCCCCGGCAGGGGCGCGATACGAGCAGTACTTC.

This sequence joins TRBV25-1 and TRBJ1-1; 7 nucleotides match TRBD1. CDR1 is MGHDK, CDR2 SYGVNS, per germline. V dropped 4 bases and J dropped 5; count of bases not matched to a gene: 7. The CDR3 sequence is 14 residues long. CDR3 nucleotide sequence: TGTGCCAGCAGTGCCCCCAGGGGGGGGACTGAAGCTTTCTTT. This sequence encodes CASSAPRGGTEAFF.

This sequence joins TRBV15 and TRBJ2-7; 13 positions match TRBD2. There are 15 residues in the CDR3. In germline, CDR1 is LNHNV, CDR2 YYDKDF (reference sequence). Trimming took 0 bases from V and 9 from J; bases not matched to a gene: 5. The DNA for the CDR3 is TGTGCCACCAGCAGAGAGGGGACTAGCGGGACAGTGCAGTACTTC. Protein: CATSREGTSGTVQYF.

The chain is built from TRBV5-1 and TRBJ2-1; D might be TRBD2 (6 bases). This CDR3 spans 15 amino acids. V lost 4 bases to trimming and J lost 9 bases, with 20 bases between them. CDR1 is SGHRS and CDR2 is YFSETQ in the germline V gene. CDR3 nucleotide sequence: TGCGCCAGCAGCCCTAAGCTTGGAGGGCCGGGTGAGCAGTTCTTC. Protein: CASSPKLGGPGEQFF.

This rearrangement joins TRBV5-1 to TRBJ2-7, with 14 bases lining up with TRBD2. V shed 0 bases, J shed 3 bases, and the junction held 2 bases outside the gene matches. The V gene's germline CDR1 is SGHRS and CDR2 YFSETQ. The CDR3 sequence is 16 residues long. CDR3 protein: CASSLAGTSGSYEQYF. The CDR3 nucleotides read TGCGCCAGCAGCTTGGCCGGGACTAGCGGGAGCTACGAGCAGTACTTC.

This chain joins TRBV7-9 and TRBJ1-1; no definite D call. Germline CDR1 SEHNR, CDR2 FQNEAQ (reference sequence). Trimming stripped 0 bases from V and 1 base from J, with 9 bases between. This CDR3 comprises 15 residues. The CDR3 reads CASSLARAGNTEAFF. In nucleotides, the CDR3 is TGTGCCAGCAGCTTAGCAAGGGCGGGGAACACTGAAGCTTTCTTT.

The rearrangement uses TRBV29-1 and TRBJ2-3; perhaps TRBD2 as D (5 bases). Trimming cost V 7 bases and J 2 bases, with 13 bases left between them. The CDR3 totals 13 residues. Per the germline V gene, CDR1 is SQVTM and CDR2 is ANQGSEA. The CDR3 DNA reads as TGCAGCGGGTGTGGGAGTTACACAGATACGCAGTATTTT. Translating gives CSGCGSYTDTQYF.

The gene calls are TRBV10-2 and TRBJ2-3; a weak D match, TRBD2 (5 bases). The V gene's germline CDR1 is WSHSY and CDR2 SAAADI. V was cut by 6 bases and J by 6 bases, with 19 bases left in between. The CDR3 extends over 15 amino acids. The CDR3 protein is CASSQITLRGDTQYF. The CDR3 DNA reads as TGCGCCAGCAGCCAGATCACTCTGAGAGGGGATACGCAGTATTTT.

This chain links TRBV10-3 with TRBJ2-7; 9 bases fit TRBD1. The V gene's germline CDR1 is ENHRY and CDR2 SYGVKD. The CDR3 has 15 residues. The V and J ends lost 2 bases and 2 bases, in that order; junction bases with no gene match: 4. The CDR3 is CAISERGQGAYEQYF. The CDR3 DNA is TGTGCCATCAGTGAGAGGGGACAGGGTGCCTACGAGCAGTACTTC.

The chain links TRBV23-1 to TRBJ2-5, with D hard to call. TRBV23-1 is classed as an ORF, of uncertain function. V was shortened by 4 bases and J by 0 bases, with 21 bases between the two germline ends. CDR3 length equals 18 residues. CDR3 sequence (DNA): TGCGCCAGCAGTCTTTTGTTGCCCGGACCGATAAACCAAGAGACCCAGTACTTC. Protein: CASSLLLPGPINQETQYF.

The chain links TRBV2 to TRBJ2-3, with D tentatively TRBD1 (6 bases). This CDR3 is 14 amino acids long. Germline V gene sequence: CDR1 SNHLY, CDR2 FYNNEI. Trimming pared 7 bases from V and 0 bases from J, leaving 11 bases between. The CDR3 sequence is CASNRETSTDTQYF. In nucleotides, the CDR3 is TGTGCCAGCAACAGGGAGACTAGCACAGATACGCAGTATTTT.

The gene calls are TRBV13 and TRBJ1-3, with D possibly matching TRBD1 (5 bases). V shed 5 bases and J shed 0 bases, with 8 bases lying between them. This CDR3 comprises 14 residues. CDR1 is PRHDT, CDR2 FYEKMQ, per germline (reference sequence). The CDR3 sequence is CASSPGGSGNTIYF. CDR3 nucleotide sequence: TGTGCCAGCAGCCCTGGGGGCTCTGGAAACACCATATATTTT.

This clone was seen just once. The gene calls are TRBV5-4 and TRBJ2-3; TRBD2 matches at 7 bases. J was trimmed by 0 bases and V by 4 bases; bases with no gene match: 8. This CDR3 spans 16 amino acids. CDR1 and CDR2 from the germline V gene are SGHNT and YYREEE (reference sequence). Here the CDR3 DNA reads TGTGCCAGCAGCGCCCGTGGGACTACTAGCACAGATACGCAGTATTTT. Its protein is CASSARGTTSTDTQYF.

The CDR3: CASSLAGTSYEQYF. CDR3 nucleotide sequence: TGTGCCAGCAGCTTGGCCGGGACATCCTACGAGCAGTACTTC. The chain couples TRBV5-6 to TRBJ2-7; maybe TRBD1 (6 bases). Trimming left V 0 bases short and J 1 base short, with 8 bases between. Germline assignment: CDR1 SGHDT and CDR2 YYEEEE. This CDR3 has 14 amino acids.

The chain carries TRBV19 and TRBJ2-7; 8 nucleotides align to TRBD2. Trimming at V came to 10 bases and at J to 6 bases, leaving 11 bases not matched to a gene. Germline-derived CDR1 and CDR2 are LNHDA and SQIVND (reference sequence). There are 13 residues in the CDR3. The CDR3 protein is CATQGTSYSEQYF. The DNA of the CDR3 is TGTGCCACCCAGGGGACTAGTTATTCCGAGCAGTACTTC.

This clone was observed a few times. The chain combines TRBV2 with TRBJ1-2; 9 bases map to TRBD1. The germline V gene encodes CDR1 SNHLY and CDR2 FYNNEI. CDR3 length: 12 residues. V shed 6 bases, J shed 8 bases, and the junction held 4 bases outside the gene matches. CDR3 sequence reads: CASSATGGGYTF. In DNA, the CDR3 is TGTGCCAGCAGCGCCACAGGGGGCGGCTACACCTTC. Full variable domain (outside the CDR3, taken from reference TRBV2 and TRBJ1-2): EPEVTQTPSHQVTQMGQEVILRCVPISNHLYFYWYRQILGQKVEFLVSFYNNEISEKSEIFDDQFSVERPDGSNFTLKIRSTKLEDSAMYFCASSATGGGYTFGSGTRLTVV.

The CDR3 reads CASSYSGGYF. The CDR3, as DNA: TGTGCCAGCAGCTATTCCGGGGGGTACTTC. The rearrangement links TRBV25-1 to TRBJ2-5; D possibly corresponds to TRBD2 (6 bases). V was trimmed by 6 bases and J by 13 bases, leaving 12 bases between them. Looked up from germline, CDR1 is MGHDK and CDR2 is SYGVNS. This CDR3 has 10 residues.